The 23 T cell receptor beta chains reported below all come from one sample, sequenced in a study of OX40 agonist ivuxolimab in advanced cancers. The protocol was immunoSEQ multiplex PCR, while the TCRdb copy is restricted to in-frame clones and leaves out a portion. The sample lists about 18,000 clones; 80% to 85% were seen once. This specimen was CD4+ or CD8+ T cells sorted from blood, taken in a trial of the OX40 agonist ivuxolimab. The source of these receptors is an adult with an advanced solid tumor such as melanoma, head and neck, liver or kidney cancer.

The chain is built from TRBV7-9 and TRBJ1-2; D gene unclear. This CDR3 region has 17 residues. The germline V gene has CDR1 SEHNR and CDR2 FQNEAQ (reference sequence). Trimming cost V 7 bases and J 4 bases, with 25 bases left between them. CDR3 protein: CASTPLVAGHAVYGYTF. CDR3 in DNA: TGTGCCAGCACCCCCCTGGTGGCAGGCCACGCAGTCTATGGCTACACCTTC.

The rearrangement links TRBV7-9 to TRBJ1-1; D gene ambiguous. V was cut by 0 bases and J by 6 bases, with 8 bases left in between. This CDR3 spans 13 amino acids. The germline V gene has CDR1 SEHNR and CDR2 FQNEAQ (reference sequence). The CDR3 here is CASSLASTSEAFF. In nucleotides, the CDR3 is TGTGCCAGCAGCTTAGCCTCTACATCTGAAGCTTTCTTT.

The chain joins TRBV9 to TRBJ2-2, with TRBD1 matching over 10 bases. The trim removed 5 bases at V and 4 bases at J, leaving 8 bases unmatched. CDR1 and CDR2 from the germline V gene are SGDLS and YYNGEE. The length of the CDR3 is 16 residues. CDR3 residues: CASSPPGTGATGELFF. The DNA of the CDR3 is TGTGCCAGCAGTCCGCCCGGGACAGGGGCCACCGGGGAGCTGTTTTTT.

CDR3 loop: CASGYQGATGGYTF. Here the CDR3 DNA reads TGTGCCAGCGGTTATCAGGGGGCAACCGGCGGCTACACCTTC. V is TRBV7-9 and J is TRBJ1-2; 8 nucleotides line up with TRBD1. J lost 8 bases, V lost 8 bases, and 13 bases had no gene match. The CDR3 has 14 residues. Germline V gene sequence: CDR1 SEHNR, CDR2 FQNEAQ (reference sequence). Complete variable domain (other parts from reference TRBV7-9 and TRBJ1-2): DTGVSQNPRHKITKRGQNVTFRCDPISEHNRLYWYRQTLGQGPEFLTYFQNEAQLEKSRLLSDRFSAERPKGSFSTLEIQRTEQGDSAMYLCASGYQGATGGYTFGSGTRLTVV.

This clone was detected only a few times. This chain joins TRBV7-2 and TRBJ1-5, with D unresolved. The CDR3 consists of 12 residues. CDR1 SGHTA and CDR2 FQGNSA come from the germline V gene. V was shortened by 1 base and J by 11 bases, with 9 bases between the two germline ends. In DNA form, the CDR3 reads TGTGCCAGCAGCTTAGGTGGTGTTACCCAGCATTTT. It translates to CASSLGGVTQHF.

This clone is categorized as medium-sized. J is TRBJ2-1 and V is TRBV2, with 10 bases lining up with TRBD2. The junction had 7 bases not matched to a gene; V was cut back by 5 bases and J by 9 bases. Germline CDR1 and CDR2: SNHLY and FYNNEI. This CDR3 has 14 amino acids. In DNA form, the CDR3 reads TGTGCCAGCAGTCTAGCGGGGGTGTCTCGTGAGCAGTTCTTC. This codes for CASSLAGVSREQFF.

The gene calls are TRBV27 and TRBJ2-1; 14 bases line up with TRBD2. Germline V gene data show CDR1 as MNHEY and CDR2 as SMNVEV (reference sequence). The CDR3 has 15 residues. Unmatched junction bases numbered 8, after V lost 6 bases and J lost 10 bases. The CDR3 DNA follows: TGTGCCAGCAGCGAAGGACTAGCGGGGGGCCAGGAGCAGTTCTTC. This encodes CASSEGLAGGQEQFF.

This sequence joins TRBV30 and TRBJ2-1; 7 nucleotides match TRBD2. The CDR3 is 15 amino acids. Unmatched junction bases numbered 6, after V lost 0 bases and J lost 4 bases. Germline V gene sequence: CDR1 GTSNPN, CDR2 SVGIG (reference sequence). CDR3 sequence: CAWSVLGGGYNEQFF. The CDR3 nucleotides are TGTGCCTGGAGTGTACTTGGCGGGGGATACAATGAGCAGTTCTTC.

This clone is a singleton in its sample. The CDR3, as DNA: TGTGCCAGCAGCCGTCCGGGACTAGCTGGGGGAGATACGCAGTATTTT. Protein sequence: CASSRPGLAGGDTQYF. The rearrangement uses TRBV11-1 and TRBJ2-3, with 9 nucleotides matching TRBD2. This CDR3 has 16 residues. The germline CDR1 and CDR2 sequences are SGHAT and FQDESV (reference sequence). Germline trimming cut 5 bases from V and 5 bases from J; bases unmatched to any gene: 11.

The chain employs TRBV2 and TRBJ2-7; D is ambiguous. In germline, CDR1 is SNHLY, CDR2 FYNNEI. The CDR3 is made up of 15 amino acids. Trimming took 2 bases from V and 1 from J, leaving 12 bases between them. The CDR3 protein is CASSESSNGSYEQYF. In DNA form, the CDR3 reads TGTGCCAGCAGTGAAAGTTCTAACGGATCCTACGAGCAGTACTTC.

This clone is medium-sized. The chain is built from TRBV28 and TRBJ2-5; 9 bases fit TRBD2. V dropped 2 bases and J dropped 0; count of bases not matched to a gene: 7. Germline V lookup: CDR1 MDHEN, CDR2 SYDVKM. The CDR3 covers 17 residues. The CDR3 loop reads CASSLEAGGSYQETQYF. The CDR3 nucleotides read TGTGCCAGCAGTTTAGAGGCGGGGGGGTCGTACCAAGAGACCCAGTACTTC.

The genes are TRBV18 and TRBJ1-2, with TRBD1 identical over 10 bases. V gave up 2 bases and J gave up 8 bases; unmatched junction bases: 5. The CDR3 covers 14 residues. The germline gives CDR1 KGHSH, CDR2 LQKENI. The CDR3 protein is CASSPLRTGGGYTF. CDR3 sequence (DNA): TGTGCCAGCTCACCATTACGGACAGGGGGAGGCTACACCTTC.

This chain uses TRBV4-3 with TRBJ2-5, with D perhaps matching TRBD1 or TRBD2 (5 bases each). Trimming cost V 8 bases and J 4 bases, with 23 bases left between them. This CDR3 is built from 16 residues. Germline V gene lookup returns CDR1 LGHNA and CDR2 YSLEER. CDR3 region: CASSPGARGSSETQYF. The CDR3 DNA reads as TGCGCCAGCTCCCCTGGTGCGAGGGGCAGTTCAGAGACCCAGTACTTC.

The chain joins TRBV5-6 to TRBJ2-3, with D maybe TRBD2 (5 bases). Germline V gene data show CDR1 as SGHDT and CDR2 as YYEEEE. The V gene lost 4 bases and the J gene lost 9 bases, with 27 bases spanning the gap. The CDR3 sequence is 17 residues long. The CDR3 protein is CASSPNPGYRESTTQYF. CDR3 sequence (DNA): TGTGCCAGCAGCCCCAACCCGGGGTATAGGGAATCGACGACGCAGTATTTT.

V usage is TRBV9 and J usage is TRBJ2-1; 7 bases match TRBD2. J lost 2 bases, V lost 4 bases, and 21 bases had no gene match. In germline, CDR1 is SGDLS, CDR2 YYNGEE. The CDR3 sequence is 20 residues long. CDR3 nucleotide sequence: TGTGCCAGCAGCCCGCCCCCGGGGGGTTGGCGGGGGTATACCTACAATGAGCAGTTCTTC. Its translation is CASSPPPGGWRGYTYNEQFF.

The rearrangement joins TRBV15 to TRBJ1-2; D call uncertain. The CDR3 sequence is 15 residues long. Trimming left V 5 bases short and J 1 base short, with 14 bases between. CDR1 is LNHNV, CDR2 YYDKDF, per germline (reference sequence). CDR3 in DNA: TGTGCCACCAGCCCCGGGCAGGAAAATAACTATGGCTACACCTTC. Translation gives CATSPGQENNYGYTF.

The gene calls are TRBV18 and TRBJ2-2, with a possible D match to TRBD1 (6 bases). V was trimmed by 8 bases and J by 2 bases, leaving 12 bases between them. The CDR3 totals 14 residues. Germline V gene data show CDR1 as KGHSH and CDR2 as LQKENI. CDR3 loop: CASPRGGNTGELFF. The CDR3 DNA reads TGTGCCAGCCCCCGAGGGGGAAACACCGGGGAGCTGTTTTTT.

The chain combines TRBV27 with TRBJ1-1; D may be TRBD1 (6 bases). Germline lookup yields CDR1 MNHEY and CDR2 SMNVEV (reference sequence). V was cut by 7 bases and J by 5 bases, with 23 bases left in between. The CDR3 extends over 16 amino acids. The CDR3 loop is CASTPSGGALGTEAFF. The CDR3 DNA reads TGTGCCAGCACCCCTTCCGGGGGCGCACTGGGGACTGAAGCTTTCTTT.

The V gene is TRBV30, the J gene TRBJ1-6; 7 positions agree with TRBD1. The CDR3 loop spans 19 amino acids. Germline trimming cut 5 bases from V and 0 bases from J; bases unmatched to any gene: 16. CDR1 and CDR2 from the germline V gene are GTSNPN and SVGIG (reference sequence). CDR3 nucleotides: TGTGCCTGGCAAGGACCTCCGGGACAGAGGAGCTCCTATAATTCACCCCTCCACTTT. This translates into CAWQGPPGQRSSYNSPLHF. The whole variable domain, remainder taken from reference TRBV30 and TRBJ1-6, is SQTIHQWPATLVQPVGSPLSLECTVEGTSNPNLYWYRQAAGRGLQLLFYSVGIGQISSEVPQNLSASRPQDRQFILSSKKLLLSDSGFYLCAWQGPPGQRSSYNSPLHFGNGTRLTVT.

DNA for the CDR3: TGTGCCAGCAGCTTGACGGGGCCGCTCCAGTACTTC. Translating gives CASSLTGPLQYF. The V gene is TRBV7-2, the J gene TRBJ2-5, with D tentatively TRBD1 or TRBD2 (5 bases each). Germline loops: CDR1 SGHTA, CDR2 FQGNSA. Trimming cost V 3 bases and J 10 bases, with 12 bases left between them. This CDR3 spans 12 amino acids.

The rearrangement joins TRBV5-6 to TRBJ1-1, with a possible D match to TRBD1 (6 bases). The CDR3 is made up of 16 amino acids. Looked up from germline, CDR1 is SGHDT and CDR2 is YYEEEE. V dropped 4 bases and J dropped 7 bases, with 23 bases sitting between them. This CDR3 is CASSRDDRPPLGEAFF. The CDR3 region has the DNA TGTGCCAGCAGCAGGGATGACAGGCCCCCACTGGGTGAAGCTTTCTTT.

The chain links TRBV4-3 to TRBJ2-3, with 7 positions matching TRBD1. The CDR3 contains 16 residues. CDR1 is LGHNA, CDR2 YSLEER, per germline. Germline trimming cut 0 bases from V and 2 bases from J; bases unmatched to any gene: 5. The CDR3 is CASSQDQGEITDTQYF. The DNA for the CDR3 is TGCGCCAGCAGCCAAGATCAGGGGGAAATCACAGATACGCAGTATTTT.

This chain uses TRBV27 with TRBJ2-7, with D perhaps TRBD2 (6 bases). The CDR3 totals 14 residues. The germline V gene has CDR1 MNHEY and CDR2 SMNVEV (reference sequence). V gave up 3 bases and J gave up 5 bases, with 14 bases separating them. The CDR3 DNA is TGTGCCAGCAGTTTTAGCGGCTCTCGTCACGAGCAGTACTTC. Translation: CASSFSGSRHEQYF.